The sample holds one count of the clone carrying this T cell receptor (beta chain). Participants, about 18 to 100 years old, spanned approximately 26 US areas. Clinical histories supplied by participants themselves formed the basis of cohort assignment. These data come from a study of blood T cell repertoires in COVID-19. Study summary: Nucleic acid was either cDNA or gDNA, and it came from T cells, B-cell-depleted T cells, or PBMCs.

As originally analysed: Reference gene primer amplification gave nucleated cell count estimates. The repertoire was sequenced with immunoSEQ multiplex PCR; TCRdb's copy has only in-frame clones and lacks some. V and J calls plus clone size are reproduced from that table; the DNA served to infer D and trimming. The sample yields over 200,000 clones, roughly 90% seen once. This CDR3 contains 17 residues. Germline loops: CDR1 LGHNA, CDR2 YSLEER. The V gene lost 0 bases and the J gene lost 4 bases, with 16 bases spanning the gap. Sequences were obtained from PBMCs or T cells enriched from blood (not recorded which). The receptor's source is a woman in her thirties with acute COVID-19. This rearrangement joins TRBV4-3 to TRBJ2-1; D gene uncertain. The CDR3 DNA reads TGCGCCAGCAGCCAAGATGGTTCATACAGTGCATACAATGAGCAGTTCTTC. Encoded protein: CASSQDGSYSAYNEQFF.